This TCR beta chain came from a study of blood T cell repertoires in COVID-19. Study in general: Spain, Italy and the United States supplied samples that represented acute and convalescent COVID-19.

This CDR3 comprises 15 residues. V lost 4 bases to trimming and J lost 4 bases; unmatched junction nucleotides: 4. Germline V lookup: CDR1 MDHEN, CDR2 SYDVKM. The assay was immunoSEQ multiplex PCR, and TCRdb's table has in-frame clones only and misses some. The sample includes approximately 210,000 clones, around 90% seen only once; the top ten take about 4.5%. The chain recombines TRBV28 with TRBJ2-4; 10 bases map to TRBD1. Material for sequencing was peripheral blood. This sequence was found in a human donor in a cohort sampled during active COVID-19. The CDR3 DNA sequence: TGTGCCAGCAGTTCCGAGGGACAGGGGAAAAACATTCAGTACTTC. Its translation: CASSSEGQGKNIQYF.